This TCR beta chain was retrieved from a study of blood T cell repertoires in COVID-19. Study context: Specimens from acute and convalescent COVID-19 originated in the United States, Italy and Spain.

Sequenced by immunoSEQ multiplex PCR; TCRdb stores in-frame clones only, minus some. In the table there are roughly 200,000 clones, 75% to 90% of which are singletons. Losses at the gene ends were 6 bases for V and 8 bases for J; bases not matched to a gene: 6. CDR1 is SEHNR, CDR2 FQNEAQ, per germline (reference sequence). This CDR3 is 13 amino acids long. The sequencing sample was made of PBMCs or T cells enriched from blood (not recorded which). This TCR derives from a middle-aged man who had recovered from COVID-19. The V gene is TRBV7-9, the J gene TRBJ1-4; 7 bases fit TRBD1. The CDR3 sequence is CASRKIQGEKLFF. The CDR3 DNA sequence: TGTGCCAGCAGAAAAATACAGGGGGAAAAACTGTTTTTT.